The clone carrying this T cell receptor (beta chain) was seen a handful of times. These data come from a study of T-cell memory formation after mild COVID-19. Study summary: Largely, the TCR clusters proved donor specific.

The CDR3 totals 14 residues. Germline V gene lookup returns CDR1 SGHRS and CDR2 YFSETQ. V shed 4 bases and J 6 bases; nucleotides not matched to a gene: 9. TCR alpha and TCR beta cDNA libraries carrying sample barcodes and UMIs were produced by 5'RACE using constant-segment primers. TCRdb reprocessed the 5' RACE reads with MiXCR, giving one entry per CDR3 protein. The sample shows roughly 150,000 distinct CDR3 sequences, about an eighth of them seen only once. V usage is TRBV5-1 and J usage is TRBJ2-7; 8 nucleotides align to TRBD1. The material sequenced was PBMCs or a T cell subset sorted from them (not recorded which). The receptor was derived from a man aged 18 to 29 who had mild COVID-19 (a few samples of this study predate the infection). Cell type and time point are not known. DNA for the CDR3: TGCGCCAGCAGCACGGGACAGGACGGTGCCGAGCAGTACTTC. Its protein product is CASSTGQDGAEQYF.